This TCR beta chain was recorded in a study of cytomegalovirus exposure and HLA in healthy donors. In the study overall: The 120 validation repertoires used the same platform as the roughly 700 first-cohort repertoires (as reported by a later analysis).

Using immunoSEQ multiplex PCR, the repertoire was profiled, and TCRdb retains in-frame clones only, with some absent. This table holds 300,000 to 400,000 clones, roughly 86% found once. Notes on this clone: Its antigen is currently unknown.

Findings and limits, study-wide: The study designated about 160 TCR beta chains cytomegalovirus-associated. Reports showed the classifier diagnosing cytomegalovirus status with high specificity and sensitivity. Generally TCR sequences proved uncommon, though certain public TCRs appeared in numerous donors.

This clonotype was sampled from a man younger than 40 in good health and CMV-seronegative. Sequencing used PBMCs.

The CDR3 DNA is TGTGCCAGCAGCTCAGACAGGGGAGGTACTGAAGCTTTCTTT. This translates into CASSSDRGGTEAFF. The chain carries TRBV7-9 and TRBJ1-1; TRBD1 agrees at 8 bases. The V gene end was trimmed by 4 bases and the J gene end by 5 bases; junction bases not matched to a gene: 6. Germline-derived CDR1 and CDR2 are SEHNR and FQNEAQ (reference sequence). The CDR3 covers 14 residues. Using reference TRBV7-9 and TRBJ1-1 for the parts outside the CDR3, the full variable domain is DTGVSQNPRHKITKRGQNVTFRCDPISEHNRLYWYRQTLGQGPEFLTYFQNEAQLEKSRLLSDRFSAERPKGSFSTLEIQRTEQGDSAMYLCASSSDRGGTEAFFGQGTRLTVV.